This TCR beta chain was obtained from a study of cytomegalovirus exposure and HLA in healthy donors (dated by TCRdb to between 2016 and 2019). For the study in its entirety: An earlier analysis of roughly 630 of the donors reported roughly 300 Gb of sequence data and more than 90 million unique TCR beta sequences from about 179 million T cells. An early release that covered about 600 HLA-typed donors contained 300 to 350 gigabases of sequencing data and about 84 million unique TCR sequences. Of the 350 to 450 genotyped donors, 81% were placed in the genetic ancestry cluster associated with self-reported Caucasian donors. The study was designed to test whether signatures of past pathogen exposure could be identified by cataloging public T cell receptors. Using immunosequencing, the study profiled T cell repertoires from fewer than 850 subjects and related those repertoires to cytomegalovirus serostatus. Besides the first cohort of under 700 subjects, a separate validation cohort made up of 120 different subjects was used. The study combined high-throughput TCR immunosequencing, statistical association of individual TCRs with disease status, and machine learning to predict cytomegalovirus infection status. In a later analysis, previously published TCR beta repertoires from some 640 donors were re-analyzed and high-resolution HLA genotyping was added so that TCR occurrence patterns could be studied. Rather than drawing on any new phenotypic data, the later analysis identified candidate immune exposures from TCR beta sequences and the way those sequences occurred across donors. In an earlier analysis of about 590 of the donors, high-throughput TCR beta sequencing was used to judge whether each TCR beta V gene segment behaved as functional or pseudogenic. Donor age, sex, ethnicity and CMV serostatus were compiled together with the repertoire data. A later genetic analysis took genome-wide SNP genotypes for about 55% of the roughly 670 donors and used that subset as a discovery cohort. Every repertoire in the discovery cohort had been generated on one and the same sequencing platform. HLA typing included class I and class II loci at four-digit resolution. The number of donors typed differed by locus, with about 629-630 for A, B, C, DRB1 and DQB1, roughly 520 for DQA1, over 600 for DPA1, and around 460 for DPB1. Because of strong linkage in the cohort, five DR-DQ haplotypes were treated as single units for association and clustering. Across 300 to 400 genotyped donors of the cohort, an average of about 250,000 unique TCR beta nucleotide sequences per donor were sequenced, and 15% to 20% of those sequences were non-productive. Study-level results and caveats: Most TCR sequences were seen in very few donors, while some public TCRs were found in many individuals. Three of the identified cytomegalovirus-associated TCR beta chains were confirmed in vitro to be specific for cytomegalovirus antigens. Compared with equally common non-associated chains, HLA-associated TCR beta chains in a later analysis were more clonally expanded and had lower generation probabilities. Some IMGT-functional V segments, including TRBV6-2 and TRBV6-3, could not be distinguished by the 87-base-pair reads and were therefore excluded. A later analysis found that TCR association rates varied across HLA loci, with DRB1 alleles showing the most associated TCRs and HLA-C alleles the fewest. A later analysis reported that several top co-occurrence clusters appeared linked to parvovirus B19, influenza, CMV and Epstein-Barr virus. This cohort had only TCR beta chains sequenced, and the lack of alpha or paired-chain data limited which features could be detected. A later analysis associated around 16,000 TCR beta sequences with specific HLA alleles at a false discovery rate of 0.05. Presence/absence analyses assumed roughly uniform sequencing depth across donors, an assumption that may not hold. Because counts were too low, about 18 rarely observed V segments, including chromosome 9 orphons, were excluded from the earlier analysis of some 540 of the donors. An earlier analysis of roughly 570 of the donors showed that most TCR beta V segments appeared in productive rearrangements either about 90% or about 30% of the time, which broadly matched IMGT annotations. A further reported finding was that TCR beta sequences accurately predicted the HLA-A and HLA-B alleles for most subjects in the first cohort. A group of highly shared sequence variants was considered likely to be a technical artifact of the sequencing pipeline. The classifier was reported to diagnose cytomegalovirus status with high specificity and sensitivity in both the original and validation cohorts. Because some donors lacked HLA typing at each locus, the association tests relied only on the typed subset. Most CMV-associated TCR beta chains appeared to be HLA-restricted in a later analysis, and the HLA associations seemed to be driven largely by CMV exposure. CMV serostatus was the only immune exposure information available for the cohort. An association between a missense DCLRE1C variant and V-gene and J-gene trimming of TCR beta chains was found in a later genetic analysis and replicated in an independent cohort. In a later genetic analysis, fewer N-insertions in productive TCRs were reported among donors in an Asian-associated ancestry cluster than the 666-donor mean. Linkage disequilibrium might explain the correlated functional status among segregating V segments, but an unknown experimental factor could not be excluded. When HLA alleles, especially DR and DQ, strongly co-occurred, TCR associations were difficult to assign to individual alleles. A total of roughly 160 TCR beta chains were listed by the study as associated with cytomegalovirus. The authors suggested that the approach could potentially be extended to other disease states and immunological phenotypes.

The cohort comprised some 680 healthy bone marrow donors. All cohort members were sampled while nominally healthy, although unrecorded immune exposures were likely present. The donor tested CMV seropositive and was one of the 289 seropositive cohort members. Each donor provided a peripheral blood sample, and peripheral blood mononuclear cells were used for TCR beta sequencing. Genomic DNA extraction from the blood cell samples was performed with the Qiagen DNeasy Blood Extraction Kit. The CDR3 goes from the cysteine to the phenylalanine over 14 residues. The retained sequence is limited to the CDR3, 42 bases, with the frame set at the first base. Via the germline V gene (reference sequence), CDR1 is SSHAT and CDR2 FNYEAQ. A note on this clone: Its recognized antigen is unknown. One end of the junction does not line up with germline, which may come from a read error.

Library preparation used the immunoSEQ multiplex PCR assay. For the multiplex PCR, a mixture combining 60 forward primers for TCR Vbeta segments and 13 reverse primers for TCR Jbeta segments was used. Amplification of the CDR3 region of rearranged TCR beta genes was performed with a multiplex PCR assay on genomic DNA. The Illumina HiSeq System was used to sequence the amplified TCR beta libraries as 87-base-pair reads. Under the source paper's analysis protocol: A later analysis counted about 76 million unique TCR beta chains across the 640 or so repertoires, and approximately 11 million of these chains were shared by at least two donors. Raw reads were error-corrected and collapsed into unique sequences with a nearest-neighbor algorithm that merged closely related sequences to remove PCR and sequencing errors. Alignment of CDR3 sequences to IMGT reference sequences was used to assign V, D and J gene segments. Each retained sequence needed at least a six-nucleotide match to both a V gene segment and a J gene segment. A rearrangement counted as productive if the CDR3 had no stop codons and remained in frame with V and J, and every other rearrangement counted as non-productive. Following IMGT convention, CDR3 was defined as the stretch from the second conserved V-encoded cysteine up to the conserved J-encoded phenylalanine. In an earlier analysis of 550 to 650 of the donors, sequences lacking an unambiguous match to a single V gene segment were excluded. In an earlier analysis of almost 600 of the donors, a V segment was called functional when productive rearrangements were above 56.7%, and segregating when the standard deviation between donors exceeded 5%. A statistical classification framework was built to diagnose cytomegalovirus status from the catalog of TCR beta chain sequences. V and J gene assignment, in a later analysis, came from comparing TCR nucleotide sequences with IMGT/GENE-DB human TR gene sequences. A later analysis assigned CDR3 sequences and most-parsimonious VDJ recombination scenarios with the TCRdist pipeline. A later analysis defined each TCR beta chain by its CDR3 amino acid sequence plus V-gene family, and excluded reads lacking a unique V-gene family. In a later analysis, 500 to 700 highly shared, low-generation-probability nucleotide sequences were removed to address suspected cross-contamination and a sequencing artifact. In a later analysis, a clonal expansion index for each public chain was calculated from normalized within-repertoire ranks of inferred template counts. In a later analysis, generation probabilities were computed with a VDJ recombination model fitted to out-of-frame rearrangements, and the resulting probabilities were checked against IGoR. In a later analysis, hypergeometric tests were used to score TCR-TCR, TCR-HLA and TCR-CMV co-occurrence, with a repertoire-size bias correction applied to TCR pairs. A later analysis estimated false discovery rates by permuting HLA or CMV assignments 20 times. A later analysis grouped co-occurring TCRs with DBSCAN, adding TCRdist sequence similarity when clustering within HLA-allele-positive subsets. Co-occurrence clustering excluded repertoires with fewer than 30,000 or more than 120,000 public chains, plus five with anomalous nucleotide sharing. Not all clones reach the TCRdb copy of this immuneACCESS table, which keeps in-frame sequences only. Checked studies attribute under half of the gap to unresolved V genes and leave the rest unexplained. Clonal size and the V and J genes are those of that table, whereas D and trimming came from the DNA. The sample has approximately 69,000 clones on record, 66% of them singletons. The top ten clonotypes cover approximately 21% of the sample.

The TCR originated in a man in his forties in good health and CMV-seropositive. The chain joins TRBV7-7 to TRBJ2-7; 8 of the junction bases match TRBD1. The sample taken for sequencing was PBMCs. The bases are TGTGCTAGCAGCTTAGCAGGGGGCCCCTACGAGCAGTACTTC. This encodes CASSLAGGPYEQYF.